Reported below is one TCR beta chain. Its antigen is currently unknown. Germline is not matched at one junction end, which may reflect a read error. Diagnosis rested on symptoms, serum thyroxine and TRAb, thyroid ultrasound, and orbital computed tomography. The authors took PBMCs from 10 ml fresh peripheral blood. This sample was included in a study of T cells in Graves' hyperthyroidism and ophthalmopathy. Points from the study as a whole: Using 13 V-J features, a model discriminated ophthalmopathy from stable hyperthyroidism.

Amplified TCR beta CDR3 regions came from RNA transcripts. TCR CDR3 regions were first amplified by RT-PCR with HTBI primers. TCRdb reanalysed the multiplex PCR reads using MiXCR and keeps one entry per CDR3 protein. The table records fewer than 350,000 distinct CDR3 sequences, roughly 19% of them present only once. Germline V gives CDR1 MNHNS, CDR2 SASEGT. The CDR3 contains 14 residues. Specimen: blood. J is TRBJ2-7 and V is TRBV6-1; 9 nucleotides align to TRBD1. The source is a man aged 45-60 years with Graves' ophthalmopathy. CDR3 DNA sequence: TGCGTTGGTCCGGGGACAGGGAAGCGGTGCGAGCAGTACTTC. Amino acid sequence: CVGPGTGKRCEQYF.